This TCR beta chain was obtained from a study of T cells after yellow fever vaccination. Template-switching 5'RACE yielded the TCR cDNA; a universal primer site and UMIs were added in the process. Each CDR3 protein is one row after TCRdb ran MiXCR on the 5' RACE reads. Here the sample spans some 350,000 distinct CDR3 sequences, roughly 4.3% being singletons. The V and J ends lost 8 bases and 8 bases respectively, with 22 bases between them. The CDR3 has 15 residues. Germline V CDR1 and CDR2: SEHNR, FQNEAQ (reference sequence). The receptor's source is a young man who received the YFV17D yellow fever vaccine. The chain uses TRBV7-9 and TRBJ2-1; weak D call: TRBD1 (5 bases). The sequencing used PBMCs, collected 5 days after the yellow fever booster vaccination. This chain's CDR3 is CASSGGRVPQDEQFF. CDR3 nucleotides: TGTGCCAGCTCCGGTGGCAGGGTGCCCCAAGATGAGCAGTTCTTC. Filled out from reference TRBV7-9 and TRBJ2-1, the complete variable domain reads DTGVSQNPRHKITKRGQNVTFRCDPISEHNRLYWYRQTLGQGPEFLTYFQNEAQLEKSRLLSDRFSAERPKGSFSTLEIQRTEQGDSAMYLCASSGGRVPQDEQFFGPGTRLTVL.